The present T cell receptor beta chain was sequenced within a study of blood T cell repertoires in COVID-19. Study information: Specimens from acute and convalescent COVID-19 originated in the United States, Italy and Spain.

As originally analysed: Reference gene primers were amplified, and this amplification served to estimate nucleated cell counts. Assay used: immunoSEQ multiplex PCR; TCRdb lists only in-frame clones, some missing. Clone size and the V and J calls come from that table; the DNA yielded D and trimming. The table lists over 100,000 clones, 75% to 90% of them singletons. Sequencing used peripheral blood. The clonotype originates from a man between 65 and 85 years old with acute or convalescent COVID-19.

The CDR3 sequence: CASSLTQGTGANVLTF. Here the CDR3 DNA reads TGTGCCAGTAGCTTAACACAGGGTACTGGGGCCAACGTCCTGACTTTC. The chain is built from TRBV19 and TRBJ2-6; possible D gene TRBD1, 6 bases. Trimming took 6 bases from V and 2 from J, leaving 14 bases between them. The CDR3 has 16 amino acids. Germline CDR1 and CDR2: LNHDA and SQIVND (reference sequence).